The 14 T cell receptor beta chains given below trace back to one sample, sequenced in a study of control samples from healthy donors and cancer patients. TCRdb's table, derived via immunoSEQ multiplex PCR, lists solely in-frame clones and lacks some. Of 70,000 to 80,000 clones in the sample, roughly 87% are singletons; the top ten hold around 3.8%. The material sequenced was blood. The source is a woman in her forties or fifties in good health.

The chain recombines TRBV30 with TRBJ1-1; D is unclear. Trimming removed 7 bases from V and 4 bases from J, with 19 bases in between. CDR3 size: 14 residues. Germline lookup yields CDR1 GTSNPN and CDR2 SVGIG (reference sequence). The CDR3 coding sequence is TGTGCCTTGGTACGGGATGAACGCCCCACTGAAGCTTTCTTT. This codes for CALVRDERPTEAFF.

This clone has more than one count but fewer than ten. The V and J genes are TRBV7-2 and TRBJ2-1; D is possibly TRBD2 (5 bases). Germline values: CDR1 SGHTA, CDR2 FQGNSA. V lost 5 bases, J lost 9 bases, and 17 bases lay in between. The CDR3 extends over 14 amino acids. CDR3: CASSPDSFPTEQFF. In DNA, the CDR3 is TGTGCCAGCAGCCCGGACTCATTCCCTACTGAGCAGTTCTTC.

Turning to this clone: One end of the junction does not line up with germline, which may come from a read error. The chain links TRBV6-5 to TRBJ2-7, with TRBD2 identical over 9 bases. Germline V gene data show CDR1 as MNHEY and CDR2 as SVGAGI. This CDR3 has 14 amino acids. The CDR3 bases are TGTGCCAGCAGTTTAGGACTAGCGTCCTCCGAGCAGTACTTC. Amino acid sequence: CASSLGLASSEQYF.

CDR3 sequence reads: CASSHQGLSSYNEQFF. The CDR3 coding sequence is TGCGCCAGCAGCCATCAGGGACTGAGCTCCTACAATGAGCAGTTCTTC. V gene TRBV4-1 combines with J gene TRBJ2-1; tentative D call: TRBD2 (6 bases). The germline V gene has CDR1 MGHRA and CDR2 YSYEKL. The CDR3 is made up of 16 amino acids. V was clipped by 3 bases and J by 0 bases, with 12 bases between them.

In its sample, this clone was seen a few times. The CDR3, as DNA: TGTGCCAGCAGCAGGGGTTCAAGTGGGTCCGGGAATGAGCAGTTCTTC. It yields the protein CASSRGSSGSGNEQFF. The chain joins TRBV11-1 to TRBJ2-1, with D tentatively TRBD1 (5 bases). The germline V gene encodes CDR1 SGHAT and CDR2 FQDESV (reference sequence). The CDR3 consists of 16 residues. Trimming removed 5 bases from V and 7 bases from J, with 21 bases in between.

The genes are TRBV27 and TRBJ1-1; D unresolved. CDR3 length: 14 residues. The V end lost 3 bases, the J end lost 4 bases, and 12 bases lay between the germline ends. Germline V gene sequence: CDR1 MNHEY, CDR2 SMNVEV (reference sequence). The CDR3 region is CASSFRGAGTEAFF. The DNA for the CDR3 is TGTGCCAGCAGTTTTCGGGGTGCGGGCACTGAAGCTTTCTTT.

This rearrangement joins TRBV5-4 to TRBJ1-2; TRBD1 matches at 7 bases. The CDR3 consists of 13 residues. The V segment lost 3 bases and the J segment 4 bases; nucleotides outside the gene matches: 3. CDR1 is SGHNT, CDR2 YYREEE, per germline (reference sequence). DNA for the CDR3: TGTGCCAGCAGCTGGACAGGTTCCTATGGCTACACCTTC. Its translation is CASSWTGSYGYTF.

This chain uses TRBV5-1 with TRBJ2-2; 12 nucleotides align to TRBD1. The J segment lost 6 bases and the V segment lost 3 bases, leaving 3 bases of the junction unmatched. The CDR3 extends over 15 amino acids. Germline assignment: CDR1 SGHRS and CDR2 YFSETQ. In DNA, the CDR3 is TGCGCCAGCAGCTGGGGACAGGGGGCCGCCGGGGAGCTGTTTTTT. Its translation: CASSWGQGAAGELFF. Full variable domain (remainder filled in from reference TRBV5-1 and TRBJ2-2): KAGVTQTPRYLIKTRGQQVTLSCSPISGHRSVSWYQQTPGQGLQFLFEYFSETQRNKGNFPGRFSGRQFSNSRSEMNVSTLELGDSALYLCASSWGQGAAGELFFGEGSRLTVL.

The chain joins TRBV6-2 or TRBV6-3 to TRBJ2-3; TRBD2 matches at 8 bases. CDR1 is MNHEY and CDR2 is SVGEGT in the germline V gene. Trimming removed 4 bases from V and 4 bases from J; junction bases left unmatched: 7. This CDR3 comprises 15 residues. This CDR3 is CASSSRGGPADTQYF. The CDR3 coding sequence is TGTGCCAGCAGTTCCCGGGGGGGGCCGGCAGATACGCAGTATTTT.

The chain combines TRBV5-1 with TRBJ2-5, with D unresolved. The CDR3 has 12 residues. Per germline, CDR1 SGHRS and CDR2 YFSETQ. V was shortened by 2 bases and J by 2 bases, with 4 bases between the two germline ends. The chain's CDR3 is CASSFDQETQYF. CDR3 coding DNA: TGCGCCAGCAGCTTCGATCAAGAGACCCAGTACTTC.

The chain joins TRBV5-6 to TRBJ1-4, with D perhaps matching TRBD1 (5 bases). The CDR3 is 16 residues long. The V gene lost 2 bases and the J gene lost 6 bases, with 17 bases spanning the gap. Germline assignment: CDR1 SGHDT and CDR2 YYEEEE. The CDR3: CASSLSWPGRDEKLFF. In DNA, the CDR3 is TGTGCCAGCAGCTTATCTTGGCCAGGGAGGGATGAAAAACTGTTTTTT.

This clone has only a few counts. The CDR3 coding sequence is TGTGCCAGCAGGCCGGGGACAGTGCGCATGAACACTGAAGCTTTCTTT. Its translation: CASRPGTVRMNTEAFF. This rearrangement joins TRBV5-4 to TRBJ1-1; the match to TRBD1 covers 7 bases. This CDR3 spans 16 amino acids. Germline V CDR1 and CDR2: SGHNT, YYREEE (reference sequence). V dropped 5 bases and J dropped 0; count of bases not matched to a gene: 10.

The CDR3, as DNA: TGTGCCAGCAGTGCTGAGCTCTACAATGAGCAGTTCTTC. Amino acids: CASSAELYNEQFF. This sequence joins TRBV2 and TRBJ2-1; D is uncertain. The CDR3 loop spans 13 amino acids. Germline lookup yields CDR1 SNHLY and CDR2 FYNNEI. V lost 4 bases and J 3 bases, leaving 7 bases between the germline ends.

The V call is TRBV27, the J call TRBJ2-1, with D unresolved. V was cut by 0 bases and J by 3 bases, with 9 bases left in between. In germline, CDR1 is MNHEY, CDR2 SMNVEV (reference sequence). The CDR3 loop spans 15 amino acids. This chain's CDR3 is CASSLSGSLYNEQFF. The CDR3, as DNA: TGTGCCAGCAGTTTATCAGGTTCCCTCTACAATGAGCAGTTCTTC.